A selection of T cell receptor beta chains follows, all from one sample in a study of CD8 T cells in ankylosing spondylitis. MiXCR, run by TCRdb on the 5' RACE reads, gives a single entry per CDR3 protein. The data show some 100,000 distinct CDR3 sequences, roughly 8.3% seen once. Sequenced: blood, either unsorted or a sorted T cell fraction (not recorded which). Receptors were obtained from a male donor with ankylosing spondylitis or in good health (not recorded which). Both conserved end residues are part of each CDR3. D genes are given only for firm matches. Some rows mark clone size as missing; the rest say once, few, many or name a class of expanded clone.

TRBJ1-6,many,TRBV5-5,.,TGTGCCAGCACCCTGGGGTTGTACGGGGGGTCTAATTCACCCCTCCACTTT,CASTLGLYGGSNSPLHF
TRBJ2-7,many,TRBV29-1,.,TGCAGCTTTAAGTCTCCGCCCTACGAGCAGTACTTC,CSFKSPPYEQYF
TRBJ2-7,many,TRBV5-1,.,TGCGCCAGCAGCTTGATTTTAGGGACCTACGAGCAGTACTTC,CASSLILGTYEQYF
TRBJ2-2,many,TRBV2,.,TGTGCCAGCAGTGAATATGGCGGGGAGCTGTTTTTT,CASSEYGGELFF
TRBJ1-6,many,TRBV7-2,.,TGTGCCAGCAGCTTCCGGATAGCTAATTCACCCCTCCACTTT,CASSFRIANSPLHF
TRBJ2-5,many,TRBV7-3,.,TGTGCCAGCAGCTTAGTAGCGAACCCACAAGAGACCCAGTACTTC,CASSLVANPQETQYF
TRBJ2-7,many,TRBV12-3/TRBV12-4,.,TGTGCCAGCGCCTCAGGGAATGTCTACGAGCAGTACTTC,CASASGNVYEQYF
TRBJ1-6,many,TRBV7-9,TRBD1,TGTGCCAGCAGCCTCATGACAGGGGATTCACCCCTCCACTTT,CASSLMTGDSPLHF
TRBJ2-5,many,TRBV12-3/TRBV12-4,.,TGTGCCAGCAGTTTAGTAGAGACCCAGTACTTC,CASSLVETQYF
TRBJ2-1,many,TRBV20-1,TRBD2,TGCAGTGCTAGCCGGGCTAGCGGGGGGACAACCTACAATGAGCAGTTCTTC,CSASRASGGTTYNEQFF
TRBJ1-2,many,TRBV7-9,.,TGTGCCAGCAGCTTAGCTACCGGCCAGGGAGGAGGCTACACCTTC,CASSLATGQGGGYTF
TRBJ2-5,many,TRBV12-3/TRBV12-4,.,TGTGCCAGCAGTTGGGCGTACCAAGAGACCCAGTACTTC,CASSWAYQETQYF
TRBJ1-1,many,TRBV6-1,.,TGTGCCAGCAGAAATAAACCGGGGGGAGTTAAGACTGAAGCTTTCTTT,CASRNKPGGVKTEAFF
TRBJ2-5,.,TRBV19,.,TGTGCCAGTAGTGGAAGACAGTTTTCGGAGACCCAGTACTTC,CASSGRQFSETQYF
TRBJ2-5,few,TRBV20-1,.,TGCAGTGCTCGACGGACGAACCAAGAGACCCAGTACTTC,CSARRTNQETQYF
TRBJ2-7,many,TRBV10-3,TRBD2,TGTGCCATCTTGACTAGCGGAACCTACGAGCAGTACTTC,CAILTSGTYEQYF
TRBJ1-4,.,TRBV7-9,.,TGTGCCAGCAGCCTTGGGACCCCAACGGGGAATGAAAAACTGTTTTTT,CASSLGTPTGNEKLFF
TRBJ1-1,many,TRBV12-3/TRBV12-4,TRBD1,TGTGCCAGCAGCCCTTGGCAATCGGACAGGGAAGCTTTCTTT,CASSPWQSDREAFF
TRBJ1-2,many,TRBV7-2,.,TGTGCCAGCAGCTTAGCATCCCAGGACTGGGTATCGGGCTACACCTTC,CASSLASQDWVSGYTF
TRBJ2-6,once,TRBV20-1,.,TGCAGTGCTAGAGACAGAGCTGGGGCCAACGTCCTGACTTTC,CSARDRAGANVLTF
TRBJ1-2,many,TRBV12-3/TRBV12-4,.,TGTGCCAGCACCTTCCAGACCAGCGGTGGCTACACCTTC,CASTFQTSGGYTF
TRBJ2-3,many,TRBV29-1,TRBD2,TGCAGCGTTGAAGGAGGGAGCGGGAGTGAGGCAGATACGCAGTATTTT,CSVEGGSGSEADTQYF
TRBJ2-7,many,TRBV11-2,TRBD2,TGTGCCAGCAGCTTAGGCACTAGCGGGGGACTCTACTCCTACGAGCAGTACTTC,CASSLGTSGGLYSYEQYF
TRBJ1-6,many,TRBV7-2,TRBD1,TGTGCCAGCAGCCAGGGACAGGGGGCACGGAATTCACCCCTCCACTTT,CASSQGQGARNSPLHF
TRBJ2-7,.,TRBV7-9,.,TGTGCCAGCAGCAACCGCCGGGACGCAGGCTACGAGCAGTACTTC,CASSNRRDAGYEQYF
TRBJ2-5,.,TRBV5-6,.,TGTGCCAGCAGCTTGTGGGGGCCGGGAGAGACCCAGTACTTC,CASSLWGPGETQYF
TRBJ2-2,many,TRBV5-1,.,TGCGCCAGCAGCTTTCTGGCTAGCTGGACCGGGGAGCTGTTTTTT,CASSFLASWTGELFF
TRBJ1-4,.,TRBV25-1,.,TGTGCCAGCAGTGAATGGGCCCGGGGGGCAACTAATGAAAAACTGTTTTTT,CASSEWARGATNEKLFF
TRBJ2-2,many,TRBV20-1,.,TGCAGTGCTAGGAGCGGGTGGAGCACCGGGGAGCTGTTTTTT,CSARSGWSTGELFF
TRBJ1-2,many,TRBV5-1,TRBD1,TGCGCCAGCAGGAACAGGGGCACTAACTATGGCTACACCTTC,CASRNRGTNYGYTF
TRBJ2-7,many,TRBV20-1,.,TGCAGTGCTAGGGAAAATTACGAGCAGTACTTC,CSARENYEQYF
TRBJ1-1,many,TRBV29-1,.,TGCAGCGTTGACGAGCGAATGAACACTGAAGCTTTCTTT,CSVDERMNTEAFF
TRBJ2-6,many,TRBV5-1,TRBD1,TGCGCCAGCAGCCCGACCATCGCTTGGGGGACAGGGTTCAGGGGGGCCAACGTCCTGACTTTC,CASSPTIAWGTGFRGANVLTF
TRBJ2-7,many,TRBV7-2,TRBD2,TGTGCCAGCAGACCCGGGACTAGCGGGTACGAGCAGTACTTC,CASRPGTSGYEQYF
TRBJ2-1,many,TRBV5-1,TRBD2,TGCGCCAGCAGCTTGGCACCGGGAGGGCTAATCTTC,CASSLAPGGLIF
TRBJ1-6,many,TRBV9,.,TGTGCCAGCAGCGCTCGATTATTGAGCTCCTATAATTCACCCCTCCACTTT,CASSARLLSSYNSPLHF
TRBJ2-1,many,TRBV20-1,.,TGCAGTGCGCCGCCCCCGCATGAGCAGTTCTTC,CSAPPPHEQFF
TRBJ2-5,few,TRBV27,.,TGTGCCAGCAGTTTATCTCCCGGGGTCCCGGGACTGACTCAAGAGACCCAGTACTTC,CASSLSPGVPGLTQETQYF
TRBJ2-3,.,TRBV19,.,TGTGCCAGTAGAATACAGGGAGTTAGCACAGATACGCAGTATTTT,CASRIQGVSTDTQYF
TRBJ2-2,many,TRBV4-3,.,TGCGCCAGCAGCCAAGATAGGAGCACCGGGGAGCTGTTTTTT,CASSQDRSTGELFF
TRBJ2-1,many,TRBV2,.,TGTGCCAGCAGTGAAAGGGGCAGCTCCTACAATGAGCAGTTCTTC,CASSERGSSYNEQFF